This T cell receptor (beta chain) was sequenced for a study of T-cell memory formation after mild COVID-19. Whole-study results and caveats: A second wave expanding day 15 to 37 was CD4+-biased; contracting clones were balanced. Several responding clones turned up in pre-infection memory, indicating that cross-reactive memory may have taken part. Largely, contracting CD4+ clones fell within CM and EM, and contracting CD8+ clones within EMRA.

TCR alpha and TCR beta cDNA libraries carrying sample barcodes and UMIs were produced by 5'RACE using constant-segment primers. TCRdb ran MiXCR on the 5' RACE reads and lists one entry per CDR3 protein. The data show about 400,000 distinct CDR3 sequences, 24% seen once. To note about this clonotype: Its antigen is not known.

This CDR3 comprises 15 residues. V lost 4 bases and J lost 6, with 18 bases in between. CDR1 and CDR2 from the germline V gene are LGHDT and YNNKEL (reference sequence). The rearrangement uses TRBV3-1 and TRBJ1-1; the D gene is possibly TRBD1 (5 bases). This clonotype was sampled from an adult woman who had mild COVID-19 (a few samples of this study predate the infection). Cell type and time point are not known. Sequencing input: PBMCs or a T cell subset sorted from them (not recorded which). DNA of the CDR3: TGTGCCAGCAGCCCCCTGGGGCGTTGGATCGCTGAAGCTTTCTTT. The encoded protein is CASSPLGRWIAEAFF.